The entry below describes one T cell receptor (beta chain). As processed by the authors: Reference gene primer amplification gave estimated nucleated cell counts. Clones were sequenced by immunoSEQ multiplex PCR, and TCRdb holds only the in-frame ones, with some missing. V and J calls and clone size are given by that table; D and trimming were obtained from the DNA. The sample has around 100,000 clones, 91% seen once; the top ten hold roughly 4.3%. This record comes from a study of blood T cell repertoires in COVID-19. Study as a whole: The origin of the acute and convalescent COVID-19 samples was the United States, Italy and Spain. PBMCs, B-cell-depleted T cells, or T cells provided the cDNA or gDNA that made up the material.

The CDR3 length is 12 residues. Per the germline V gene, CDR1 is LGHNT and CDR2 is FRNRAP. With V trimmed by 5 bases and J by 4 bases, 2 bases remained unmatched. This receptor was obtained from a man aged 18 to 30 with acute or convalescent COVID-19. The chain couples TRBV12-5 to TRBJ2-7; the match to TRBD2 covers 7 bases. Sample: peripheral blood. The DNA for the CDR3 is TGTGCTAGTGGTGCCGGGGGGTACGAGCAGTACTTC. It codes for CASGAGGYEQYF.